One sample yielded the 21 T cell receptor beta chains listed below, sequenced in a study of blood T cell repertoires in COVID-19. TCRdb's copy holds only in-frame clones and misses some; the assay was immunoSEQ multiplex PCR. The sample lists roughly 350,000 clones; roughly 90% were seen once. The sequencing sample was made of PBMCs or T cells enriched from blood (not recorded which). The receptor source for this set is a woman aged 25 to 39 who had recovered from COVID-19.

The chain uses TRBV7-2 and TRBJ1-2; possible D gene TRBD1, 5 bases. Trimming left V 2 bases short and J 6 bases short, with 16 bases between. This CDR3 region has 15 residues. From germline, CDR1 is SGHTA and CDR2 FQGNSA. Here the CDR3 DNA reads TGTGCCAGCAGCTTACGGGCGGGGCGCGTGAATGGCTACACCTTC. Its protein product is CASSLRAGRVNGYTF. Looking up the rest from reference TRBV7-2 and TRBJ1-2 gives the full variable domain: GAGVSQSPSNKVTEKGKDVELRCDPISGHTALYWYRQSLGQGLEFLIYFQGNSAPDKSGLPSDRFSAERTGGSVSTLTIQRTQQEDSAVYLCASSLRAGRVNGYTFGSGTRLTVV.

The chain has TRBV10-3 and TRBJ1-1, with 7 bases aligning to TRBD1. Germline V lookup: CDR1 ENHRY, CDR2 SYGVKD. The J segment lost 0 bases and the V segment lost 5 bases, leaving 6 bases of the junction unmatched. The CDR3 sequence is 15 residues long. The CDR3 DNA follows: TGTGCCATCAGTCCGGACAGGACCTTGAACACTGAAGCTTTCTTT. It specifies CAISPDRTLNTEAFF.

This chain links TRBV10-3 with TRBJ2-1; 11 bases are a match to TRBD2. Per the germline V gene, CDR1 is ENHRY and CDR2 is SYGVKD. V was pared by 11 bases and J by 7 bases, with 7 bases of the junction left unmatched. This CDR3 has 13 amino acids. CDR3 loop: CAAGTSGLNEQFF. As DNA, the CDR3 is TGTGCCGCCGGGACTAGCGGTTTGAATGAGCAGTTCTTC.

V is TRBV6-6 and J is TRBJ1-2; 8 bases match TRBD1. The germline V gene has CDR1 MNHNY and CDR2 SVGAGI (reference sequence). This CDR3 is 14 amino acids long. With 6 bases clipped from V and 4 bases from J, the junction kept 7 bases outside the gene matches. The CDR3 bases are TGTGCCAGCAGGGTTTCAGGGGGCGGCTATGGCTACACCTTC. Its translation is CASRVSGGGYGYTF.

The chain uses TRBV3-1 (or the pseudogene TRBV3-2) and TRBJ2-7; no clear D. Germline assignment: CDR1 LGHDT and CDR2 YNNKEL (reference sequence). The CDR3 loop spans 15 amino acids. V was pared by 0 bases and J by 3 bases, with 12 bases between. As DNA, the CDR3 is TGTGCCAGCAGCCAAGAGGCGGCCAGAAACTACGAGCAGTACTTC. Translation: CASSQEAARNYEQYF.

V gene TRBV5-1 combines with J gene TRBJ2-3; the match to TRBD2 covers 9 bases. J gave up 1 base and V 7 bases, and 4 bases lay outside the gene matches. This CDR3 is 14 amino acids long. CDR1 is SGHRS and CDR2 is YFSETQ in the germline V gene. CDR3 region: CASWRGGGTDTQYF. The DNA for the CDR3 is TGCGCCAGCTGGCGGGGGGGAGGCACAGATACGCAGTATTTT.

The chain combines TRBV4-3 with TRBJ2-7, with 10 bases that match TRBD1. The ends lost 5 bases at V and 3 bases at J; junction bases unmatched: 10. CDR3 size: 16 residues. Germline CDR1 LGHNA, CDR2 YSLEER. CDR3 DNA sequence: TGCGCCAGCAGCAAGAATTCCGGGACAGGGGTCTACGAGCAGTACTTC. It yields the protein CASSKNSGTGVYEQYF.

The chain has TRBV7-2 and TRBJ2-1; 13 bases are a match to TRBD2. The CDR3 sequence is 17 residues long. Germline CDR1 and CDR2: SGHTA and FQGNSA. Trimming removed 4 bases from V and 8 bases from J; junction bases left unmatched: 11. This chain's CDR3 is CASSSGLAGAWGHEQFF. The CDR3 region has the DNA TGTGCCAGCAGCTCAGGACTAGCGGGGGCCTGGGGACATGAGCAGTTCTTC.

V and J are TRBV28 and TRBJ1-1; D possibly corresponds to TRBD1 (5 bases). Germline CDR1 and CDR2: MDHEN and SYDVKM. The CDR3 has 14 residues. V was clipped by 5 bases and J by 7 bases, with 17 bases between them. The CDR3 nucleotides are TGTGCCAGCAGTCCCCGAATTAGAACAGGTGAAGCTTTCTTT. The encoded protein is CASSPRIRTGEAFF.

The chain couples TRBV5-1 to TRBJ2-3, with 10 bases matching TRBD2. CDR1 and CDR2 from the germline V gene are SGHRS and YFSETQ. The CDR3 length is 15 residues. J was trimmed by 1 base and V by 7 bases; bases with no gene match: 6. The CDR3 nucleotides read TGCGCCAGCCACCGACTAGCGGGTGGCACAGATACGCAGTATTTT. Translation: CASHRLAGGTDTQYF.

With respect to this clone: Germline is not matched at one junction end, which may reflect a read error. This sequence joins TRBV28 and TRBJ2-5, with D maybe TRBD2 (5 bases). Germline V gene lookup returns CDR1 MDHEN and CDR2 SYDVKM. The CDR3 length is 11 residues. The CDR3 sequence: CATSSSRAQYF. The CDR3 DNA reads TGTGCCACCAGTTCCTCGAGGGCCCAGTACTTC.

This CDR3 is CASSSQISTDTQYF. Here the CDR3 DNA reads TGTGCCAGCAGCTCCCAGATTAGCACAGATACGCAGTATTTT. The chain links TRBV7-9 to TRBJ2-3; D gene unclear. Germline V gene lookup returns CDR1 SEHNR and CDR2 FQNEAQ (reference sequence). The CDR3 consists of 14 residues. With 4 bases removed from V and 0 bases from J, the gap between germline ends came to 8 bases.

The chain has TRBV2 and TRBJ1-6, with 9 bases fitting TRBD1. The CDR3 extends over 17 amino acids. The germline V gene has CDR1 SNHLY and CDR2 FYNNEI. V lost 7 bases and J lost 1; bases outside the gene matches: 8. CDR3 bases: TGTGCCAGCAAGTGGAAACAGGGGGCGTCCTATAATTCACCCCTCCACTTT. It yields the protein CASKWKQGASYNSPLHF.

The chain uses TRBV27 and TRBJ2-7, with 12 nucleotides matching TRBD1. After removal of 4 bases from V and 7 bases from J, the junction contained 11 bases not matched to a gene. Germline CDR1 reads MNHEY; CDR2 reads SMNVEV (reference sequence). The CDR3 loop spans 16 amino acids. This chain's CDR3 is CASSSGTGGAPFEQYF. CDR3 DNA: TGTGCCAGCAGTTCGGGGACAGGGGGCGCGCCATTTGAGCAGTACTTC.

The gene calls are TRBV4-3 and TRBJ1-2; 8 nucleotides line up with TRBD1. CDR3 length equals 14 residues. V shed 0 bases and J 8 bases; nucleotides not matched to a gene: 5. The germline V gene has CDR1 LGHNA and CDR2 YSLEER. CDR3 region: CASSQDQAGGGYTF. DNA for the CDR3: TGCGCCAGCAGCCAAGATCAGGCAGGGGGCGGCTACACCTTC.

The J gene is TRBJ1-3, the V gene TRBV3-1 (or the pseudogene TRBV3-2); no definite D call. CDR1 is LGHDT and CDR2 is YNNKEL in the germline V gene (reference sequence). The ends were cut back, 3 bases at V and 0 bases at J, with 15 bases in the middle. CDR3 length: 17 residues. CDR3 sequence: CASSQGGYSFSGNTIYF. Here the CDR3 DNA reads TGTGCCAGCAGCCAGGGAGGGTATTCCTTCTCTGGAAACACCATATATTTT.

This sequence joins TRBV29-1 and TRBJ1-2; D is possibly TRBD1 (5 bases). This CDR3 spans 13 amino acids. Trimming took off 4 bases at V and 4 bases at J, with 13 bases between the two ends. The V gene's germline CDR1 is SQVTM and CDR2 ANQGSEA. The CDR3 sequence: CSVADRGGYGYTF. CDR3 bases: TGCAGCGTTGCGGATAGGGGCGGCTATGGCTACACCTTC. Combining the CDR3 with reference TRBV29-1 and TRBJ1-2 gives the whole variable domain SAVISQKPSRDICQRGTSLTIQCQVDSQVTMMFWYRQQPGQSLTLIATANQGSEATYESGFVIDKFPISRPNLTFSTLTVSNMSPEDSSIYLCSVADRGGYGYTFGSGTRLTVV.

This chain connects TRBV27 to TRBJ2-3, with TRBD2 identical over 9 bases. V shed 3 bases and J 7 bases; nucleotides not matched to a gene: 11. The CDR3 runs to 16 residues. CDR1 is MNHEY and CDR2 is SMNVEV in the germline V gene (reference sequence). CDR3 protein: CASSFLAGAALNTQYF. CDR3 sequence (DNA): TGTGCCAGCAGTTTCTTAGCGGGAGCGGCTTTGAATACGCAGTATTTT.

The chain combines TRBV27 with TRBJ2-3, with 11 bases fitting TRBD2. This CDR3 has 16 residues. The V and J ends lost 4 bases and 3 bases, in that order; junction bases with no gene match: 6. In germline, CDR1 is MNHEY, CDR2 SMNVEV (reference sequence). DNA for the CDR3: TGTGCCAGCAGTTCTCGACTAGCGGGAAGGACAGATACGCAGTATTTT. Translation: CASSSRLAGRTDTQYF.

The CDR3 sequence is CAISADRVDLNSPLHF. CDR3 bases: TGTGCCATCAGTGCGGACAGGGTAGATCTGAATTCACCCCTCCACTTT. The chain has TRBV10-3 and TRBJ1-6; TRBD1 aligns across 8 bases. The CDR3 loop spans 16 amino acids. Germline loops: CDR1 ENHRY, CDR2 SYGVKD. With V trimmed by 4 bases and J by 7 bases, 9 bases remained unmatched.

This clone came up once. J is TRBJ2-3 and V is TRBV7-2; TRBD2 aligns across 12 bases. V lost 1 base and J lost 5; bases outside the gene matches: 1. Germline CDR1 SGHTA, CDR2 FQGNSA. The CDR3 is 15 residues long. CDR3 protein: CASSLGGLAGDTQYF. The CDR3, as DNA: TGTGCCAGCAGCTTAGGGGGACTAGCGGGAGATACGCAGTATTTT. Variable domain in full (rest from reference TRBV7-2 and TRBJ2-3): GAGVSQSPSNKVTEKGKDVELRCDPISGHTALYWYRQSLGQGLEFLIYFQGNSAPDKSGLPSDRFSAERTGGSVSTLTIQRTQQEDSAVYLCASSLGGLAGDTQYFGPGTRLTVL.